This T cell receptor beta chain was identified during a study of blood T cell repertoires in COVID-19. About the study: Donors in the United States, Italy and Spain gave samples during acute or convalescent COVID-19. Sources were T cells, B-cell-depleted T cells, or PBMCs; the material itself was cDNA or gDNA.

The germline gives CDR1 LGHDT, CDR2 YNNKEL (reference sequence). The CDR3 sequence is 15 residues long. V lost 4 bases and J 0 bases, leaving 11 bases between the germline ends. In the original processing: Amplification with reference gene primers provided the estimates of nucleated cell counts. Sequencing was performed with immunoSEQ multiplex PCR; in TCRdb, only in-frame clones are kept and a portion is missing. V and J calls and clone size come straight from that table; D and trimming were deduced from the DNA. The profile covers about 78,000 clones, with approximately 89% appearing a single time and approximately 1.9% taken by the ten largest. The table lists this clone with a count of one.

Source material: peripheral blood. The rearrangement links TRBV3-1 (or the pseudogene TRBV3-2) to TRBJ2-3; a weak D match, TRBD2 (6 bases). This receptor was obtained from a woman in her fifties or sixties with acute or convalescent COVID-19. In DNA form, the CDR3 reads TGTGCCAGCAGCCCGGGACTCGACAGCACAGATACGCAGTATTTT. This gives the protein CASSPGLDSTDTQYF.